The clone carrying this T cell receptor beta chain was recorded only once. Its antigen is currently unknown. It was with 60 Vbeta and 13 Jbeta primers that the PCR ran. Libraries were prepared by immunoSEQ multiplex PCR; TCRdb keeps only in-frame clonotypes and omits some of them. This sample yields fewer than 130,000 clones, of which more than 65% are seen a single time; around 6.6% belongs to the top ten. The CDR3 is made up of 17 amino acids. From germline, CDR1 is SGHTA and CDR2 FQGNSA. V lost 1 base to trimming and J lost 1 base; unmatched junction nucleotides: 9. This specimen comes from a study of cytomegalovirus exposure and HLA in healthy donors. Study-wide points: Trimming of TCR beta V- and J-genes showed a link, identified in a later analysis, to a missense DCLRE1C variant.

The gene calls are TRBV7-2 and TRBJ1-1, with TRBD1 matching over 7 bases. The receptor was isolated from a man aged 30 to 45 in good health and CMV-seropositive. Sequenced material: PBMCs. The DNA of the CDR3 is TGTGCCAGCAGCTTAGGTCCGGCAGGGGGTTCGAACACTGAAGCTTTCTTT. Its protein is CASSLGPAGGSNTEAFF. Together with reference TRBV7-2 and TRBJ1-1, the CDR3 gives the full variable domain: GAGVSQSPSNKVTEKGKDVELRCDPISGHTALYWYRQSLGQGLEFLIYFQGNSAPDKSGLPSDRFSAERTGGSVSTLTIQRTQQEDSAVYLCASSLGPAGGSNTEAFFGQGTRLTVV.